This passage covers 11 T cell receptor beta chains from one sample sequenced in a study of blood T cell repertoires in COVID-19. Libraries were prepared by immunoSEQ multiplex PCR; TCRdb keeps only in-frame clonotypes and omits some of them. The table shows around 23,000 clones, with around 72% occurring only once. The sequencing input was peripheral blood. Receptors were obtained from a woman older than 75 with acute or convalescent COVID-19.

The chain combines TRBV2 with TRBJ2-5; 11 bases map to TRBD2. Germline loops: CDR1 SNHLY, CDR2 FYNNEI. V shed 6 bases and J 7 bases; nucleotides not matched to a gene: 7. The CDR3 has 14 amino acids. CDR3 loop: CASRFSGRAGTQYF. CDR3 nucleotide sequence: TGTGCCAGCAGGTTTAGCGGGAGGGCCGGGACCCAGTACTTC.

The chain couples TRBV7-2 to TRBJ2-1; no clear D gene. The CDR3 loop spans 14 amino acids. Trimming cost V 1 base and J 3 bases, with 7 bases left between them. CDR1 and CDR2 from the germline V gene are SGHTA and FQGNSA. As DNA, the CDR3 is TGTGCCAGCAGCTTAGAGGCAGGCTACAATGAGCAGTTCTTC. Translated, it gives CASSLEAGYNEQFF.

The chain links TRBV24-1 to TRBJ1-5, with 7 bases fitting TRBD1. The CDR3 is 15 residues long. Germline V gives CDR1 KGHDR, CDR2 SFDVKD. J lost 2 bases, V lost 7 bases, and 7 bases had no gene match. CDR3 sequence (DNA): TGTGCCACCAGGGGTCAGGGGGATGGCAATCAGCCCCAGCATTTT. This translates into CATRGQGDGNQPQHF.

V gene TRBV6-5 combines with J gene TRBJ1-5; no reliable D call. The V gene's germline CDR1 is MNHEY and CDR2 SVGAGI. The CDR3 spans 15 residues. V shed 5 bases and J shed 5 bases, with 16 bases lying between them. This CDR3 is CASSPWLNGDQPQHF. The CDR3, as DNA: TGTGCCAGCAGTCCTTGGCTGAACGGGGATCAGCCCCAGCATTTT.

This chain uses TRBV9 with TRBJ2-2; D gene ambiguous. Trimming removed 0 bases at V and 6 bases at J, with 3 bases between. The CDR3 consists of 12 residues. Germline V CDR1 and CDR2: SGDLS, YYNGEE. CDR3 region: CASSVEPGELFF. CDR3 coding DNA: TGTGCCAGCAGCGTAGAGCCCGGGGAGCTGTTTTTT.

CDR3 sequence: CSAAPGGLSYF. The CDR3 DNA is TGCAGTGCCGCCCCCGGGGGACTCTCGTACTTC. The chain couples TRBV20-1 to TRBJ2-5, with D perhaps TRBD2 (6 bases). Trimming stripped 6 bases from V and 13 bases from J, with 18 bases between. The CDR3 sequence is 11 residues long. Germline values: CDR1 DFQATT, CDR2 SNEGSKA (reference sequence).

The genes are TRBV5-4 and TRBJ1-2; 10 bases are a match to TRBD1. Germline trimming cut 0 bases from V and 2 bases from J; bases unmatched to any gene: 1. Germline lookup yields CDR1 SGHNT and CDR2 YYREEE (reference sequence). The CDR3 spans 15 residues. For the CDR3, the DNA is TGTGCCAGCAGCTTGGGACAGGGGGCAAACTATGGCTACACCTTC. Translation: CASSLGQGANYGYTF.

This chain joins TRBV9 and TRBJ2-7; 10 bases match TRBD1. The J segment lost 3 bases and the V segment lost 3 bases, leaving 3 bases of the junction unmatched. Germline CDR1 reads SGDLS; CDR2 reads YYNGEE. This CDR3 region has 14 residues. Here the CDR3 reads CASSGRDRGYEQYF. DNA for the CDR3: TGTGCCAGCAGCGGCCGGGACAGGGGCTACGAGCAGTACTTC.

J is TRBJ1-3 and V is TRBV2, with D perhaps matching TRBD1 (5 bases). Germline loops: CDR1 SNHLY, CDR2 FYNNEI. The CDR3 spans 16 residues. Trimming took 7 bases from V and 0 from J, leaving 16 bases between them. CDR3 sequence: CASTGQGSLSGNTIYF. The CDR3 nucleotides read TGTGCCAGCACTGGACAAGGTTCACTCTCTGGAAACACCATATATTTT.

J is TRBJ2-2 and V is TRBV5-1, with TRBD1 identical over 9 bases. This CDR3 is 14 amino acids long. CDR1 and CDR2 (germline): SGHRS, YFSETQ. V shed 3 bases and J 6 bases; nucleotides not matched to a gene: 3. CDR3 coding DNA: TGCGCCAGCAGCTGGACAGGGGAGGCCGGGGAGCTGTTTTTT. This encodes CASSWTGEAGELFF.

This chain uses TRBV3-1 (or the pseudogene TRBV3-2) with TRBJ2-7; the D gene is possibly TRBD2 (6 bases). Germline CDR1 LGHDT, CDR2 YNNKEL (reference sequence). V was trimmed by 1 base and J by 3 bases, leaving 10 bases between them. The CDR3 loop spans 14 amino acids. The chain's CDR3 is CASSQGTIDYEQYF. The CDR3, as DNA: TGTGCCAGCAGCCAAGGGACTATCGACTACGAGCAGTACTTC.